The 3 T cell receptor beta chains listed next were all sequenced from one sample in a study of T-cell reconstitution after alpha-beta-depleted transplantation in children. Preparation of the TCRbeta library was carried out with unique molecular identifiers. TCRdb reprocessed the PCR reads with MiXCR, giving one entry per CDR3 protein. Among about 240,000 distinct CDR3 sequences listed, about a quarter were seen once. This sample comprised PBMCs, obtained before TCRalphabeta/CD19-depleted stem cell transplant. The receptors were sampled from a girl aged 2-9 years with Fanconi anemia, due to receive a stem cell transplant.

This chain connects TRBV29-1 to TRBJ2-1; D gene ambiguous. The V end was cut by 0 bases, the J end by 1 base, with 13 bases between. The V gene's germline CDR1 is SQVTM and CDR2 ANQGSEA. The CDR3 length is 16 residues. The CDR3 DNA follows: TGCAGCGTTGAAGATTACGGCAGCCAATCCTACAATGAGCAGTTCTTC. Encoded protein: CSVEDYGSQSYNEQFF.

This chain uses TRBV6-5 with TRBJ2-3, with 9 nucleotides matching TRBD2. This CDR3 contains 17 residues. The ends lost 2 bases at V and 0 bases at J; junction bases unmatched: 6. Germline V lookup: CDR1 MNHEY, CDR2 SVGAGI. In DNA form, the CDR3 reads TGTGCCAGCAGTTACGGACTAGCGAGATATAGCACAGATACGCAGTATTTT. It is translated as CASSYGLARYSTDTQYF.

This clonotype was recorded at least ten times. The CDR3 DNA reads as TGTGCCAGCAGCCATACGACTCCAGGGAGGAACACCGGGGAGCTGTTTTTT. It yields the protein CASSHTTPGRNTGELFF. This chain joins TRBV14 and TRBJ2-2, with D perhaps being TRBD1 or TRBD2 (5 bases each). Germline CDR1 reads SGHDN; CDR2 reads FVKESK. Trimming cost V 3 bases and J 1 base, with 15 bases left between them. The CDR3 is 17 residues long.